Listed here are 7 T cell receptor beta chains from one sample, sequenced in a study of CD4+ T cells in melanoma. Produced via immunoSEQ multiplex PCR; TCRdb's table is partial and in-frame only. Found here are more than 12,000 clones, about three fifths of them singletons; the top ten hold approximately 15%. The sequenced sample was cells from a culture (not recorded whether cultured in vitro). These receptor sequences come from a human donor with melanoma.

Sample share makes this clone medium-sized. V usage is TRBV4-2 and J usage is TRBJ2-3; the D is unclear. V lost 2 bases and J lost 0, with 12 bases in between. CDR1 and CDR2 (germline): LGHNA, YNFKEQ. CDR3 length: 16 amino acids. This CDR3 reads CASSQLTGTSTDTQYF. DNA for the CDR3: TGTGCCAGCAGCCAACTCACGGGTACTAGCACAGATACGCAGTATTTT.

The rearrangement links TRBV7-9 to TRBJ2-7; D gene ambiguous. The CDR3 runs 13 residues. Germline V gene sequence: CDR1 SEHNR, CDR2 FQNEAQ (reference sequence). The V gene lost 1 base and the J gene lost 3 bases, with 7 bases spanning the gap. CDR3 amino acids: CASSLDVGYEQYF. The DNA of the CDR3 is TGTGCCAGCAGCTTAGATGTGGGCTACGAGCAGTACTTC.

This chain joins TRBV2 and TRBJ1-1; 8 nucleotides line up with TRBD1. The CDR3 runs 13 residues. V lost 4 bases and J lost 4; bases outside the gene matches: 2. Germline CDR1 SNHLY, CDR2 FYNNEI. The DNA of the CDR3 is TGTGCCAGCAGTGTCGGGACAGGCACTGAAGCTTTCTTT. Amino acids: CASSVGTGTEAFF.

The V and J genes are TRBV2 and TRBJ2-2, with no clear D. Trimming took 6 bases from V and 1 from J, leaving 9 bases between them. This CDR3 has 14 residues. Germline assignment: CDR1 SNHLY and CDR2 FYNNEI. The CDR3 sequence: CASRTDGNTGELFF. The DNA of the CDR3 is TGTGCCAGCAGAACCGACGGGAACACCGGGGAGCTGTTTTTT.

The chain carries TRBV11-2 and TRBJ1-3, with 8 bases lining up with TRBD1. Trimming took 6 bases from V and 4 from J; bases not matched to a gene: 5. This CDR3 comprises 14 residues. The germline V gene has CDR1 SGHAT and CDR2 FQNNGV. This CDR3 is CASSRQGRGNTIYF. For the CDR3, the DNA is TGTGCCAGCAGTCGACAGGGGAGGGGAAACACCATATATTTT.

The chain uses TRBV6-6 and TRBJ1-5; 7 positions agree with TRBD1. V shed 2 bases, J shed 5 bases, and the junction held 9 bases outside the gene matches. From germline, CDR1 is MNHNY and CDR2 SVGAGI (reference sequence). The CDR3 has 16 amino acids. The CDR3 nucleotides are TGTGCCAGCAGTTACACAGGGACAGCTAATCATCAGCCCCAGCATTTT. Protein sequence: CASSYTGTANHQPQHF.

This chain uses TRBV5-1 with TRBJ2-7; the D gene is possibly TRBD1 (6 bases). V lost 3 bases to trimming and J lost 3 bases, with 13 bases between them. The CDR3 consists of 14 residues. Germline V CDR1 and CDR2: SGHRS, YFSETQ. As DNA, the CDR3 is TGCGCCAGCAGCTCGTCCCGGGACATCTACGAGCAGTACTTC. It encodes CASSSSRDIYEQYF.